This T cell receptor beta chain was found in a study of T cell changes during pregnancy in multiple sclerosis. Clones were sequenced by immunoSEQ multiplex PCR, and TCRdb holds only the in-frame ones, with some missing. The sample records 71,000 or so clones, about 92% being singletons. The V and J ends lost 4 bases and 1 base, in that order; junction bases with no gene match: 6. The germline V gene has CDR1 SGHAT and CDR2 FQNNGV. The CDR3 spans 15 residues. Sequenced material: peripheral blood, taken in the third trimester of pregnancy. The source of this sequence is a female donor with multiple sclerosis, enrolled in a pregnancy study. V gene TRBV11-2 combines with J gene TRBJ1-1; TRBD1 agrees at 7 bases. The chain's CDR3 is CASSSTTGENTEAFF. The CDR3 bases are TGTGCCAGCAGCTCGACAACAGGGGAGAACACTGAAGCTTTCTTT.